This T cell receptor beta chain is drawn from a study of human T cells and chemical hapten exposure. Findings of the study overall: TCRs exceeding a frequency of 1 in 1000 stayed unchanged under DPC sensitization. Expanded TCRs clustered into significantly more large CDR3 similarity groups than controls, the analysis revealed. Having alopecia, donors may respond immunologically unlike healthy people.

MiXCR, run by TCRdb on the RACE reads, gives a single entry per CDR3 protein. The sample lists 180,000 or so distinct CDR3 sequences, about 15% occurring once. The CDR3 contains 16 residues. Germline V gene sequence: CDR1 SEHNR, CDR2 FQNEAQ (reference sequence). Trimming removed 5 bases at V and 0 bases at J, with 17 bases between. The sample's time point: patch test 1, 2 weeks after DPC sensitization. The sample's treatment: therapeutic diphenylcyclopropenone sensitization with weekly scalp DPC. This clonotype has a single count. Its antigen remains unknown. The chain combines TRBV7-9 with TRBJ2-7; no reliable D call. The receptor was derived from a young woman with alopecia areata. Some clones in this sample may be carry-over from other donors' samples. The sequencing used whole blood, collected in connection with sensitization to the hapten diphenylcyclopropenone (DPC). CDR3 region: CASSQQSGSPSYEQYF. In DNA, the CDR3 is TGTGCCAGCAGCCAGCAATCCGGGTCCCCCTCCTACGAGCAGTACTTC.